This T cell receptor (beta chain) was captured in a study of metastatic and nonmetastatic thyroid tumors. Study overall: For malignant and benign thyroid patients, tumor or nodule tissue and blood were the sources whose repertoires were compared. Study findings and constraints: It was reportedly found that TCR beta diversity was significantly higher in malignant thyroid tumors than in benign nodules, a difference seen in both blood and tumor samples.

Thyroid surgery took place with no prior treatment in any patient. Per the germline V gene, CDR1 is SQVTM and CDR2 is ANQGSEA. The V gene end was trimmed by 7 bases and the J gene end by 8 bases; junction bases not matched to a gene: 8. The length of the CDR3 is 12 residues. Study processing details: CDR3 differences across clinicopathological groups were used to build a distant-metastasis classifier for papillary thyroid cancer. MiXCR was used by TCRdb to re-call the PCR reads. These V and J calls rely on TCRdb rather than the paper's analysis. The table lists around 40,000 clones, roughly 13% of them singletons, with more than 8% in the top ten. This clone came up many times. The antigen is undetermined.

The sequence derives from a female donor with papillary thyroid cancer or a benign thyroid nodule (not recorded which). Some clones in this sample may be carry-over from other donors' samples. V is TRBV29-1 and J is TRBJ1-2, with 9 bases that match TRBD1. The sequencing input was blood. The CDR3 region is CSAQGQGDGYTF. In DNA form, the CDR3 reads TGCAGCGCCCAGGGACAGGGTGACGGCTACACCTTC.